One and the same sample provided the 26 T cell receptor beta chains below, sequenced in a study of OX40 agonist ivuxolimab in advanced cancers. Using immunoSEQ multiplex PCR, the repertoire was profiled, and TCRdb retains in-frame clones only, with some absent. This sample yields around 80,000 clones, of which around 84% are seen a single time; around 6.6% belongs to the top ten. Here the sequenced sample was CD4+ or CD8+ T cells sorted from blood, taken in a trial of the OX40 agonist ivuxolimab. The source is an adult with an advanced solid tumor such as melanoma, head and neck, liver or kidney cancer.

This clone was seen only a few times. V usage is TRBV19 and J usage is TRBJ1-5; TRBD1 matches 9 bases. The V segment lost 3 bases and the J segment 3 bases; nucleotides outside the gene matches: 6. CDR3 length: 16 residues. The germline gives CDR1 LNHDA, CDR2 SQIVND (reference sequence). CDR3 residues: CASSIGQGIHNQPQHF. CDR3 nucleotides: TGTGCCAGTAGTATCGGACAGGGGATACACAATCAGCCCCAGCATTTT.

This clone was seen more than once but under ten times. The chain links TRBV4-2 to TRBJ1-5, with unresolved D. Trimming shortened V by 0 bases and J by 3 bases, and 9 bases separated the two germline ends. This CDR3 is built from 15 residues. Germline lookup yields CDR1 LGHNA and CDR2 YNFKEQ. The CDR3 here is CASSQEHGLNQPQHF. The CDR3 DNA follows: TGTGCCAGCAGCCAAGAGCATGGGCTCAATCAGCCCCAGCATTTT.

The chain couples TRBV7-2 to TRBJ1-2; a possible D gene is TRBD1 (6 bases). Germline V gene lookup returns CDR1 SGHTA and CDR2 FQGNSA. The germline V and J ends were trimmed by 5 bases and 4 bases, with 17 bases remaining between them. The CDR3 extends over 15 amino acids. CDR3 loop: CASSPTSDSSYGYTF. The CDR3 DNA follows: TGTGCCAGCAGCCCCACCTCGGACAGCAGCTATGGCTACACCTTC.

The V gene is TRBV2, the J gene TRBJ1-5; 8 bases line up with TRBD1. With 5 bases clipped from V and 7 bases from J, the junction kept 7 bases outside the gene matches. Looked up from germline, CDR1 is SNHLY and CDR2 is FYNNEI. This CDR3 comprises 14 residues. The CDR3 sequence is CASSMGQANQPQHF. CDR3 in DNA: TGTGCCAGCAGTATGGGACAGGCCAACCAGCCCCAGCATTTT.

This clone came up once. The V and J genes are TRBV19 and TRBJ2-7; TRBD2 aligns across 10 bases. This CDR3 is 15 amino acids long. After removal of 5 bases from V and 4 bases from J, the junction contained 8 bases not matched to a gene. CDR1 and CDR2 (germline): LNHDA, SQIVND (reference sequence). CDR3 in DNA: TGTGCCAGTAGTCTTGGACTAGCGGTATCGTACGAGCAGTACTTC. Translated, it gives CASSLGLAVSYEQYF.

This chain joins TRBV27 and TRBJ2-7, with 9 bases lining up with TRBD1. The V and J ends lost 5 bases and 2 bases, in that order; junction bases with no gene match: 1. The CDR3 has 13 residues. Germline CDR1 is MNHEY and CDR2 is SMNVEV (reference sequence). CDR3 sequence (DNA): TGTGCCAGCAGTGACAGGGGGGCCTACGAGCAGTACTTC. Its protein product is CASSDRGAYEQYF.

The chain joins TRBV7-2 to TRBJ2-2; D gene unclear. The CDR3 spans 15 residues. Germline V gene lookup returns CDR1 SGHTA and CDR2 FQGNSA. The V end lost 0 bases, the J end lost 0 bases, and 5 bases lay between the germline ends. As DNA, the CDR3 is TGTGCCAGCAGCTTAGCGTCCACGAACACCGGGGAGCTGTTTTTT. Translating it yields CASSLASTNTGELFF.

CDR3 coding DNA: TGTGCCAGCAGCTTGCAGGGCACACAGGGCGGCTACACCTTC. This encodes CASSLQGTQGGYTF. The chain links TRBV11-2 to TRBJ1-2; D might be TRBD1 (6 bases). Trimming took off 3 bases at V and 8 bases at J, with 16 bases between the two ends. Looked up from germline, CDR1 is SGHAT and CDR2 is FQNNGV. The CDR3 length is 14 residues.

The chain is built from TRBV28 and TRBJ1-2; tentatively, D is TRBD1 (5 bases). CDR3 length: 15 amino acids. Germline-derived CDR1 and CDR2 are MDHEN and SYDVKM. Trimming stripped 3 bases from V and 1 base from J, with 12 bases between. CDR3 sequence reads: CASSLAQGINYGYTF. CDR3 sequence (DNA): TGTGCCAGCAGTTTGGCGCAGGGAATTAACTATGGCTACACCTTC.

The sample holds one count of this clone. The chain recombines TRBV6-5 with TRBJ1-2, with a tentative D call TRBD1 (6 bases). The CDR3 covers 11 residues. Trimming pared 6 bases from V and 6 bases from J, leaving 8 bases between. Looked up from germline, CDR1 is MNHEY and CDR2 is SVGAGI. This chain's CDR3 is CASRTGHGYTF. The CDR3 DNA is TGTGCCAGCAGAACAGGGCATGGCTACACCTTC.

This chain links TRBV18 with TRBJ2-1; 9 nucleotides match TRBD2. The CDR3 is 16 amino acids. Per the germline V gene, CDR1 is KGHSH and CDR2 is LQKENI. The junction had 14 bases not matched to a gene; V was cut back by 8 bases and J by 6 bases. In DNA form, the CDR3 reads TGTGCCAGCAGCCCTATAGCGGGAGACCTCTCCAATGAGCAGTTCTTC. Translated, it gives CASSPIAGDLSNEQFF.

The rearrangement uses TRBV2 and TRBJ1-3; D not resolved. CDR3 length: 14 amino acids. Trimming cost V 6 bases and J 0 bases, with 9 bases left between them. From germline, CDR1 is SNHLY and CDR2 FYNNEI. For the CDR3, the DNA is TGTGCCAGCAGGGCTGCGCCCTCTGGAAACACCATATATTTT. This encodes CASRAAPSGNTIYF.

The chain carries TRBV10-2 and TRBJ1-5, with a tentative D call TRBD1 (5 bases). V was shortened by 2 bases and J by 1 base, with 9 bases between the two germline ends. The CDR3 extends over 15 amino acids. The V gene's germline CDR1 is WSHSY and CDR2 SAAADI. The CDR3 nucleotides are TGCGCCAGCAGTGAGGAGGGGACGAGCAATCAGCCCCAGCATTTT. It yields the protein CASSEEGTSNQPQHF.

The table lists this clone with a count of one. As DNA, the CDR3 is TGTGCCAGCAGTCTTCTGGGCCGGGAGCAGTACGTC. It yields the protein CASSLLGREQYV. The chain uses TRBV28 and TRBJ2-7; D uncertain. V was clipped by 5 bases and J by 7 bases, with 12 bases between them. The length of the CDR3 is 12 residues. Per germline, CDR1 MDHEN and CDR2 SYDVKM.

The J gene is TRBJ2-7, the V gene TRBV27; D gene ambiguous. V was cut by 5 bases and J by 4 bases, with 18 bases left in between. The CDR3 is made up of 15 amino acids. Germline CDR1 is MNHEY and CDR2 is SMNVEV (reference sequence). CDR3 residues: CASSPLGQPWYEQYV. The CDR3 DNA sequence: TGTGCCAGCAGTCCTCTCGGGCAGCCTTGGTACGAGCAGTACGTC.

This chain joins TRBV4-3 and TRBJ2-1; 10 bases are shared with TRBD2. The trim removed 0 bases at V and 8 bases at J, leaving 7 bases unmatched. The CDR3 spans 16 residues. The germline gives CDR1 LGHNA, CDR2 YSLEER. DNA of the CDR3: TGCGCCAGCAGCCAAGATCAAACTAGCGGGACCTATGAGCAGTTCTTC. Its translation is CASSQDQTSGTYEQFF.

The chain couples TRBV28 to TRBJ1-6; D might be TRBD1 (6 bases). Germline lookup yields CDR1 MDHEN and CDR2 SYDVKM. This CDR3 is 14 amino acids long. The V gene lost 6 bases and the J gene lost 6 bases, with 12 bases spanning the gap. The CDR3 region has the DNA TGTGCCAGCAGGGGAGGGGGGATTAATTCACCCCTCCACTTT. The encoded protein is CASRGGGINSPLHF.

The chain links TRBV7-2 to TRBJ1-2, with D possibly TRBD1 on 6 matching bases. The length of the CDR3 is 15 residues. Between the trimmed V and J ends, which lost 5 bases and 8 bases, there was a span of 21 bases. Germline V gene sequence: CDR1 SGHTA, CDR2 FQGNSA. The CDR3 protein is CASSPRGLPREGYTF. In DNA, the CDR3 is TGTGCCAGCAGCCCGCGGGGGCTCCCTCGGGAGGGCTACACCTTC.

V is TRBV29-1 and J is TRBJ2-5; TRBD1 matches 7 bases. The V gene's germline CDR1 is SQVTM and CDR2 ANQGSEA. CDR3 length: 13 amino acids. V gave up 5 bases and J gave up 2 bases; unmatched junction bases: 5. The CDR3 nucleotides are TGCAGCGTTAGGGACAGTAGACAAGAGACCCAGTACTTC. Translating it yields CSVRDSRQETQYF.

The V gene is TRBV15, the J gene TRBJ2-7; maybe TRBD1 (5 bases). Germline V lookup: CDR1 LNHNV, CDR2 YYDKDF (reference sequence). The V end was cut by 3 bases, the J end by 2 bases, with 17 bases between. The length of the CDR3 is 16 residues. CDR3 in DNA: TGTGCCACCAGCAGCGCCAAGACGTCAGGGACCTACGAGCAGTACGTC. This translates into CATSSAKTSGTYEQYV.

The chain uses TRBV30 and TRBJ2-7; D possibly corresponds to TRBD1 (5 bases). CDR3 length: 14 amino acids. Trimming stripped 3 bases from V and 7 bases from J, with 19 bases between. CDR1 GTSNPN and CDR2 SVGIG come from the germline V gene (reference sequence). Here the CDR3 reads CAWRPGFLYSEQYF. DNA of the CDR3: TGTGCCTGGAGACCAGGGTTTCTCTATTCGGAGCAGTACTTC.

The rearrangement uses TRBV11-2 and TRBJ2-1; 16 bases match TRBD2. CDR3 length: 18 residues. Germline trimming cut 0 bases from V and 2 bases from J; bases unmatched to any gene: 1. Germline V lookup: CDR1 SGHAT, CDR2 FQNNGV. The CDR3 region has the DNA TGTGCCAGCAGCTTAGAAGGGACTAGCGGGGGGGCCTACAATGAGCAGTTCTTC. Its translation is CASSLEGTSGGAYNEQFF.

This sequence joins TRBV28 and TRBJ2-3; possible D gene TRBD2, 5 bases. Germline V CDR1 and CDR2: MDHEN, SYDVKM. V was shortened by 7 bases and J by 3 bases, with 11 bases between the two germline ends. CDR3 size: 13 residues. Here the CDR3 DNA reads TGTGCCAGCACCCTTAGCGAGACAGATACGCAGTATTTT. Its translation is CASTLSETDTQYF.

In nucleotides, the CDR3 is TGTGCCAGCAGCTTACGGACTAGCCTCACAGATACGCAGTATTTT. This translates into CASSLRTSLTDTQYF. The chain is built from TRBV7-7 and TRBJ2-3; 8 bases fit TRBD2. There are 15 residues in the CDR3. From germline, CDR1 is SSHAT and CDR2 FNYEAQ (reference sequence). V lost 2 bases and J lost 2; bases outside the gene matches: 3.

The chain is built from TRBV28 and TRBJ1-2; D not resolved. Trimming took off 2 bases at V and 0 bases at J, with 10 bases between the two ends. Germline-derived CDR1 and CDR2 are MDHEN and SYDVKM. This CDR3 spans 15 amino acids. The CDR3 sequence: CASSLGQEANYGYTF. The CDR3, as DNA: TGTGCCAGCAGTTTAGGTCAGGAGGCTAACTATGGCTACACCTTC.

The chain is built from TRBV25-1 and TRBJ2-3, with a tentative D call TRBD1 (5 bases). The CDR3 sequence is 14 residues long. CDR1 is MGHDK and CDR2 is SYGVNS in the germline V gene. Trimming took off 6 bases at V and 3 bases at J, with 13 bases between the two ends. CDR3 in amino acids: CASRGSGNTDTQYF. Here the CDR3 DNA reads TGTGCCAGCAGGGGGTCAGGGAATACAGATACGCAGTATTTT.